Presented here are 27 T cell receptor beta chains from one specimen sequenced in a study of blood T cells in healthy people across ages. With a J-beta primer mix and a sample-barcoded 5' primer, a second PCR ran roughly 6 to 11 cycles. Using its own MiXCR run on the 5' RACE reads, TCRdb lists one record per CDR3 protein. The table has 1 million or so distinct CDR3 sequences, 40% to 45% seen once. The sample taken for sequencing was blood. The receptors come from a woman aged 60 to 75 in good health.

The chain recombines TRBV5-1 with TRBJ2-3, with D unclear. Germline assignment: CDR1 SGHRS and CDR2 YFSETQ. The CDR3 consists of 14 residues. Deletions cut 5 bases from V and 0 bases from J, with 10 bases between. The CDR3 reads CASRSTISTDTQYF. The DNA of the CDR3 is TGCGCCAGCAGATCCACTATTAGCACAGATACGCAGTATTTT.

This clonotype showed up just a few times. The rearrangement uses TRBV7-6 and TRBJ2-3, with D hard to call. Germline CDR1 SGHVS, CDR2 FNYEAQ. V lost 5 bases and J lost 5, with 11 bases in between. This CDR3 has 13 amino acids. DNA of the CDR3: TGTGCCAGCAGCCCGCGCCTCGGAGATACGCAGTATTTT. This sequence encodes CASSPRLGDTQYF. The whole variable domain, remainder taken from reference TRBV7-6 and TRBJ2-3, is GAGVSQSPRYKVTKRGQDVALRCDPISGHVSLYWYRQALGQGPEFLTYFNYEAQQDKSGLPNDRFSAERPEGSISTLTIQRTEQRDSAMYRCASSPRLGDTQYFGPGTRLTVL.

The chain joins TRBV20-1 to TRBJ2-4, with a tentative D call TRBD2 (6 bases). The J call may be in error: the DNA end matches TRBJ2-7 better. The CDR3 length is 12 residues. CDR1 is DFQATT, CDR2 SNEGSKA, per germline (reference sequence). The CDR3 loop reads CSASRERFEQYF. CDR3 bases: TGCAGTGCTAGTCGGGAGCGGTTCGAGCAGTACTTC.

The sample holds a few counts of this clonotype. The chain uses TRBV30 and TRBJ2-7; the D is unclear. CDR1 and CDR2 (germline): GTSNPN, SVGIG (reference sequence). The CDR3 is made up of 11 amino acids. V gave up 0 bases and J gave up 4 bases, with 4 bases separating them. The CDR3 reads CAWSVSYEQYF. The CDR3 coding sequence is TGTGCCTGGAGTGTATCTTACGAGCAGTACTTC.

This rearrangement joins TRBV13 to TRBJ2-1, with D tentatively TRBD1 or TRBD2 (7 bases each). This CDR3 is 19 amino acids long. Germline CDR1 reads PRHDT; CDR2 reads FYEKMQ (reference sequence). Trimming pared 4 bases from V and 3 bases from J, leaving 25 bases between. Here the CDR3 DNA reads TGTGCCAGCAGCTCCAATATAGGGCAGGGGGGGAATCACTACAATGAGCAGTTCTTC. Its translation is CASSSNIGQGGNHYNEQFF.

This clonotype was counted a few times. V gene TRBV27 combines with J gene TRBJ2-1, with TRBD2 as a possible D gene (6 bases). CDR1 is MNHEY, CDR2 SMNVEV, per germline (reference sequence). CDR3 size: 14 residues. Trimming took off 3 bases at V and 6 bases at J, with 12 bases between the two ends. CDR3: CASSFGGTRNEQFF. The CDR3 DNA reads TGTGCCAGCAGTTTTGGGGGGACCCGCAATGAGCAGTTCTTC.

This rearrangement joins TRBV2 to TRBJ2-7; a weak D match, TRBD2 (6 bases). The CDR3 runs to 11 residues. Trimming left V 8 bases short and J 2 bases short, with 7 bases between. CDR1 and CDR2 from the germline V gene are SNHLY and FYNNEI. Written as DNA, the CDR3 is TGTGCCAGCCGGACTACCTACGAGCAGTACTTC. Translated, it gives CASRTTYEQYF. The variable domain in full, with the rest retrieved from reference TRBV2 and TRBJ2-7, is EPEVTQTPSHQVTQMGQEVILRCVPISNHLYFYWYRQILGQKVEFLVSFYNNEISEKSEIFDDQFSVERPDGSNFTLKIRSTKLEDSAMYFCASRTTYEQYFGPGTRLTVT.

This clonotype was observed a handful of times. The V gene is TRBV9, the J gene TRBJ1-1; 9 bases map to TRBD1. Germline V gene sequence: CDR1 SGDLS, CDR2 YYNGEE. CDR3 length equals 11 residues. The J segment lost 5 bases and the V segment lost 7 bases, leaving 0 bases of the junction unmatched. CDR3: CASGTGTEAFF. DNA for the CDR3: TGTGCCAGCGGGACAGGGACTGAAGCTTTCTTT.

This chain joins TRBV20-1 and TRBJ2-5, with D perhaps TRBD2 (6 bases). Trimming cost V 6 bases and J 7 bases, with 18 bases left between them. The germline CDR1 and CDR2 sequences are DFQATT and SNEGSKA (reference sequence). This CDR3 contains 13 residues. CDR3 nucleotide sequence: TGCAGTGCGTTGGCGGGGATTCTGGGGACCCAGTACTTC. Protein sequence: CSALAGILGTQYF.

The chain has TRBV7-2 and TRBJ2-6; D not resolved. The CDR3 length is 16 residues. Between the trimmed V and J ends, which lost 5 bases and 2 bases, there was a span of 13 bases. Germline CDR1 reads SGHTA; CDR2 reads FQGNSA. The CDR3 DNA reads TGTGCCAGCAGCCGCCCGACAAAGGCTGGGGCCAACGTCCTGACTTTC. Protein: CASSRPTKAGANVLTF.

As for this clonotype: One end of the junction does not line up with germline, which may come from a read error. The chain joins TRBV27 to TRBJ2-5, with D perhaps being TRBD1 or TRBD2 (6 bases each). This CDR3 comprises 16 residues. Germline loops: CDR1 MNHEY, CDR2 SMNVEV (reference sequence). The CDR3 reads CAGRRSPTGLQETQYF. The CDR3 nucleotides are TGTGCCGGCAGAAGATCCCCGACAGGACTACAAGAGACCCAGTACTTC.

In its sample, this clonotype was seen a few times. The gene calls are TRBV18 and TRBJ2-1; D call uncertain. With 1 base removed from V and 6 bases from J, the gap between germline ends came to 16 bases. CDR1 and CDR2 from the germline V gene are KGHSH and LQKENI. There are 16 residues in the CDR3. This chain's CDR3 is CASSPRLGSISNEQFF. The CDR3 DNA reads TGTGCCAGCTCACCACGACTGGGCTCGATTTCCAATGAGCAGTTCTTC.

This clonotype has only a few counts. The rearrangement uses TRBV5-1 and TRBJ2-3; D is unclear. Per germline, CDR1 SGHRS and CDR2 YFSETQ. The CDR3 consists of 15 residues. V lost 0 bases to trimming and J lost 0 bases, with 8 bases between them. The chain's CDR3 is CASSLGAHSTDTQYF. The DNA of the CDR3 is TGCGCCAGCAGCTTGGGAGCCCACAGCACAGATACGCAGTATTTT.

This clonotype was seen a few times. The chain combines TRBV2 with TRBJ2-7; 8 positions match TRBD1. V was clipped by 8 bases and J by 3 bases; unmatched bases: 6. The germline V gene encodes CDR1 SNHLY and CDR2 FYNNEI. The length of the CDR3 is 13 residues. The DNA for the CDR3 is TGTGCCAGCGCAGGGGACAGGCACTACGAGCAGTACTTC. Translating it yields CASAGDRHYEQYF.

The chain employs TRBV3-1 and TRBJ1-2; D possibly corresponds to TRBD1 (6 bases). V shed 1 base and J shed 3 bases, with 15 bases lying between them. Germline CDR1 LGHDT, CDR2 YNNKEL (reference sequence). The CDR3 has 16 residues. The CDR3 coding sequence is TGTGCCAGCAGCCAAGCAATGCGGACAGTGTACTATGGCTACACCTTC. This translates into CASSQAMRTVYYGYTF.

There are a few counts of this clonotype. The chain has TRBV27 and TRBJ2-4; maybe TRBD1 (5 bases). V was pared by 2 bases and J by 7 bases, with 18 bases between. Germline V gene data show CDR1 as MNHEY and CDR2 as SMNVEV (reference sequence). The CDR3 loop spans 16 amino acids. CDR3 sequence: CASSLAQGPLNNIQYF. The CDR3 DNA follows: TGTGCCAGCAGTTTAGCGCAGGGCCCCCTAAACAACATTCAGTACTTC.

This clonotype was detected once. The chain uses TRBV29-1 and TRBJ2-7, with 7 bases fitting TRBD2. The V gene's germline CDR1 is SQVTM and CDR2 ANQGSEA. J was trimmed by 7 bases and V by 5 bases; bases with no gene match: 14. The CDR3 extends over 14 amino acids. CDR3 residues: CSVTKRGTYNEQYF. CDR3 nucleotide sequence: TGCAGCGTTACTAAGCGGGGAACCTACAATGAGCAGTACTTC.

There are many counts of this clonotype. The chain couples TRBV29-1 to TRBJ2-6, with D perhaps matching TRBD1 (6 bases). The CDR3 length is 16 residues. Trimming left V 4 bases short and J 0 bases short, with 13 bases between. Germline lookup yields CDR1 SQVTM and CDR2 ANQGSEA. CDR3 DNA: TGCAGCGTTGGCGCGCCAGGGGACTCTGGGGCCAACGTCCTGACTTTC. Amino acid sequence: CSVGAPGDSGANVLTF. Full variable domain (remainder filled in from reference TRBV29-1 and TRBJ2-6): SAVISQKPSRDICQRGTSLTIQCQVDSQVTMMFWYRQQPGQSLTLIATANQGSEATYESGFVIDKFPISRPNLTFSTLTVSNMSPEDSSIYLCSVGAPGDSGANVLTFGAGSRLTVL.

V usage is TRBV6-2 or TRBV6-3 and J usage is TRBJ2-1, with TRBD2 identical over 7 bases. In germline, CDR1 is MNHEY, CDR2 SVGEGT. The CDR3 is 15 residues long. V dropped 7 bases and J dropped 0; count of bases not matched to a gene: 6. CDR3 protein: CASKERGGSYNEQFF. The CDR3, as DNA: TGTGCCAGCAAGGAGCGGGGAGGCTCCTACAATGAGCAGTTCTTC.

The CDR3 loop reads CASSLEPGLPNEQYF. CDR3 DNA sequence: TGCGCCAGCAGCTTGGAACCGGGACTCCCCAACGAGCAGTACTTC. The chain couples TRBV5-1 to TRBJ2-7; D may be TRBD2 (6 bases). CDR3 length: 15 amino acids. The germline V and J ends were trimmed by 0 bases and 5 bases, with 15 bases remaining between them. The V gene's germline CDR1 is SGHRS and CDR2 YFSETQ.

This CDR3 reads CASSRGGTGASYRSYEQYF. CDR3 sequence (DNA): TGTGCCAGCAGCCGGGGCGGGACAGGGGCCTCTTACAGGTCCTACGAGCAGTACTTC. The chain employs TRBV5-6 and TRBJ2-7; TRBD1 matches 10 bases. V lost 4 bases, J lost 1 base, and 17 bases stayed unmatched. This CDR3 is 19 amino acids long. Germline V CDR1 and CDR2: SGHDT, YYEEEE.

The chain links TRBV20-1 to TRBJ2-7; 12 positions match TRBD2. The CDR3 runs 15 residues. J was trimmed by 3 bases and V by 1 base; bases with no gene match: 4. Germline CDR1 and CDR2: DFQATT and SNEGSKA (reference sequence). The CDR3 nucleotides are TGCAGTGCTAGAGGGACTAGCGGGGCCTTCTACGAGCAGTACTTC. It is translated as CSARGTSGAFYEQYF.

This chain joins TRBV28 and TRBJ2-1, with 8 bases identical to TRBD1. CDR3 length equals 18 residues. Germline V gene data show CDR1 as MDHEN and CDR2 as SYDVKM. The junction had 9 bases not matched to a gene; V was cut back by 1 base and J by 1 base. CDR3 nucleotides: TGTGCCAGCAGTTTATTGCCCGGGACAGGACGGTCCTACAATGAGCAGTTCTTC. It codes for CASSLLPGTGRSYNEQFF.

The chain is built from TRBV7-2 and TRBJ2-4; weak D call: TRBD1 (6 bases). The J call may be incorrect, as the DNA end agrees better with TRBJ2-7. Germline CDR1 SGHTA, CDR2 FQGNSA. The CDR3 runs to 14 residues. CDR3 region: CASGGYRGHYEQYF. The DNA for the CDR3 is TGTGCCAGCGGGGGCTATCGGGGTCACTACGAGCAGTACTTC.

The table lists this clonotype with many counts. This chain joins TRBV7-2 and TRBJ2-1; 9 bases fit TRBD2. V trimming: 1 base; J trimming: 4 bases; junction bases outside the gene matches: 8. This CDR3 region has 17 residues. Germline values: CDR1 SGHTA, CDR2 FQGNSA. CDR3: CASSLVRGSGRYNEQFF. The CDR3 DNA reads TGTGCCAGCAGCTTAGTTCGTGGTAGCGGGAGATACAATGAGCAGTTCTTC.

The chain carries TRBV9 and TRBJ2-5, with 9 bases aligning to TRBD1. The CDR3 is 15 residues long. J was trimmed by 11 bases and V by 0 bases; bases with no gene match: 11. CDR1 and CDR2 (germline): SGDLS, YYNGEE. The CDR3 DNA follows: TGTGCCAGCAGCGTAGCTGGGACAGGGAACAATGAGCAGTACTTC. Protein sequence: CASSVAGTGNNEQYF.

This chain joins TRBV12-3 or TRBV12-4 and TRBJ2-5; 9 bases are shared with TRBD1. This CDR3 spans 16 amino acids. V lost 4 bases, J lost 4 bases, and 10 bases stayed unmatched. CDR3 nucleotides: TGTGCCAGCAGTTGGACCATACAGGGGGCAGGAGAGACCCAGTACTTC. Translated, it gives CASSWTIQGAGETQYF.